The 20 T cell receptor beta chains below were found in one sample sequenced in a study of T cells after yellow fever vaccination. MiXCR, run by TCRdb on the 5' RACE reads, gives a single entry per CDR3 protein. The sample holds tens of thousands of distinct CDR3 sequences; approximately 6.1% are singletons and the top ten take under 45%. The sample in question was CD8+ T cells sorted from PBMCs, obtained roughly 46 days after the first yellow fever vaccination. The receptors were gathered from a man younger than 30 who received the YFV17D yellow fever vaccine.

This clonotype was counted ten times or more. The chain uses TRBV6-4 and TRBJ2-3; 12 nucleotides match TRBD2. Germline-derived CDR1 and CDR2 are MRHNA and SNTAGT. This CDR3 has 14 residues. Germline trimming cut 4 bases from V and 4 bases from J; bases unmatched to any gene: 0. The CDR3 DNA reads TGTGCCAGCAGTGCTAGCGGGGGGGCAGATACGCAGTATTTT. Protein: CASSASGGADTQYF.

This clonotype was found many times. The gene calls are TRBV6-1 and TRBJ2-3; D remains unclear. The CDR3 spans 13 residues. V was clipped by 3 bases and J by 3 bases, with 7 bases between them. The germline V gene encodes CDR1 MNHNS and CDR2 SASEGT. The CDR3 sequence is CASSELGTDTQYF. The CDR3 DNA is TGTGCCAGCAGTGAGCTGGGAACAGATACGCAGTATTTT.

This clonotype was seen only a few times. V usage is TRBV6-5 and J usage is TRBJ1-1; TRBD1 matches 8 bases. Germline V gene lookup returns CDR1 MNHEY and CDR2 SVGAGI. This CDR3 region has 12 residues. The J segment lost 7 bases and the V segment lost 7 bases, leaving 5 bases of the junction unmatched. DNA for the CDR3: TGTGCCAGCACCAACGACAGGGGTGAAGCTTTCTTT. Its translation is CASTNDRGEAFF.

The V gene is TRBV5-4, the J gene TRBJ1-4; D not certain. This CDR3 has 13 residues. The V gene's germline CDR1 is SGHNT and CDR2 YYREEE (reference sequence). Trimming took off 3 bases at V and 5 bases at J, with 8 bases between the two ends. The CDR3 loop is CASSSGENEKLFF. DNA for the CDR3: TGTGCCAGCAGCTCCGGCGAAAATGAAAAACTGTTTTTT.

This clonotype was observed many times. The chain employs TRBV20-1 and TRBJ2-5, with D perhaps TRBD2 (5 bases). Germline V lookup: CDR1 DFQATT, CDR2 SNEGSKA (reference sequence). The CDR3 consists of 11 residues. V was pared by 3 bases and J by 3 bases, with 5 bases between. CDR3 sequence (DNA): TGCAGTGCTAGCGGGGAAGAGACCCAGTACTTC. This codes for CSASGEETQYF.

The sample holds many counts of this clonotype. The CDR3 coding sequence is TGTGCCAGCAGTTTAACCAGGGGGAACACTGAAGCTTTCTTT. This translates into CASSLTRGNTEAFF. J is TRBJ1-1 and V is TRBV28; maybe TRBD1 (6 bases). The CDR3 has 14 amino acids. Trimming took 2 bases from V and 1 from J, leaving 8 bases between them. Germline V gene lookup returns CDR1 MDHEN and CDR2 SYDVKM.

Turning to this clonotype: It may be a read error: a sequence one base away is much more abundant. The chain combines TRBV5-8 with TRBJ2-1; D not certain. CDR1 is SGHTS and CDR2 is YDEGEE in the germline V gene. The CDR3 is 14 amino acids. As DNA, the CDR3 is TGTGCCAGGAGCTCAGGTAGCTCCTACAATGAGCAGTTCTTC. Encoded protein: CARSSGSSYNEQFF.

This clonotype was found many times. The V and J genes are TRBV6-4 and TRBJ2-3, with TRBD2 matching 11 bases. The germline V gene encodes CDR1 MRHNA and CDR2 SNTAGT. CDR3 size: 16 residues. J was trimmed by 2 bases and V by 3 bases; bases with no gene match: 4. CDR3 coding DNA: TGTGCCAGCAGTGAGTCTAGCGGGGGGCCCACAGATACGCAGTATTTT. This translates into CASSESSGGPTDTQYF.

This clonotype was found many times. V gene TRBV11-2 combines with J gene TRBJ2-3; D ambiguous. Germline V gene sequence: CDR1 SGHAT, CDR2 FQNNGV. V dropped 5 bases and J dropped 5 bases, with 11 bases sitting between them. This CDR3 spans 13 amino acids. The CDR3 is CASSTRAIDTQYF. In DNA form, the CDR3 reads TGTGCCAGCAGCACTCGGGCCATAGATACGCAGTATTTT.

CDR3 in DNA: TGTGCCAGCAGTTACTCGGGCATATCGGGGATTGGCTACACCTTC. The encoded protein is CASSYSGISGIGYTF. V gene TRBV6-5 combines with J gene TRBJ1-2; no clear D. V was cut by 0 bases and J by 7 bases, with 15 bases left in between. This CDR3 is 15 amino acids long. Germline loops: CDR1 MNHEY, CDR2 SVGAGI.

This clonotype was observed at least ten times. This chain links TRBV7-6 with TRBJ2-2, with TRBD2 as a possible D gene (6 bases). The V and J ends lost 3 bases and 4 bases respectively, with 12 bases between them. The CDR3 spans 15 residues. The germline V gene encodes CDR1 SGHVS and CDR2 FNYEAQ. Here the CDR3 DNA reads TGTGCCAGCAGCTTGGGGACTCGGGGCACCGGGGAGCTGTTTTTT. Encoded protein: CASSLGTRGTGELFF.

This clonotype was recorded many times. The gene calls are TRBV29-1 and TRBJ2-7; perhaps TRBD2 as D (6 bases). V lost 6 bases and J 5 bases, leaving 17 bases between the germline ends. This CDR3 has 13 amino acids. Germline V lookup: CDR1 SQVTM, CDR2 ANQGSEA. As DNA, the CDR3 is TGCAGCGTGGAGGGTCCCGAGGACCACGAGCAGTACTTC. This sequence encodes CSVEGPEDHEQYF.

The sample holds a few counts of this clonotype. CDR3 protein: CASSATSGVQETQYF. CDR3 DNA sequence: TGTGCCAGCAGCGCTACTAGCGGGGTTCAAGAGACCCAGTACTTC. V usage is TRBV7-2 and J usage is TRBJ2-5; 10 bases agree with TRBD2. V was clipped by 5 bases and J by 2 bases; unmatched bases: 5. The length of the CDR3 is 15 residues. The V gene's germline CDR1 is SGHTA and CDR2 FQGNSA.

The V gene is TRBV15, the J gene TRBJ1-5; maybe TRBD1 (5 bases). The CDR3 runs to 15 residues. Germline loops: CDR1 LNHNV, CDR2 YYDKDF (reference sequence). V was cut by 6 bases and J by 5 bases, with 17 bases left in between. The CDR3 is CATSLIRGGHQPQHF. CDR3 DNA: TGTGCCACCAGTTTGATAAGGGGTGGGCATCAGCCCCAGCATTTT.

This clonotype was observed many times. The chain combines TRBV7-9 with TRBJ2-7, with TRBD1 matching 8 bases. Germline-derived CDR1 and CDR2 are SEHNR and FQNEAQ (reference sequence). The CDR3 contains 15 residues. V was pared by 4 bases and J by 3 bases, with 8 bases of the junction left unmatched. CDR3 sequence: CASSSTIRGLYEQYF. CDR3 nucleotides: TGTGCCAGCAGCTCAACTATCAGGGGGCTCTACGAGCAGTACTTC.

This clonotype has at least ten counts. This chain connects TRBV4-3 to TRBJ2-1; the D gene could be TRBD1 or TRBD2 (5 bases each). V was cut by 0 bases and J by 0 bases, with 9 bases left in between. This CDR3 has 16 residues. Germline CDR1 LGHNA, CDR2 YSLEER. The chain's CDR3 is CASSQDGTVSYNEQFF. The CDR3 DNA reads TGCGCCAGCAGCCAAGATGGGACGGTCTCCTACAATGAGCAGTTCTTC.

The sample holds many counts of this clonotype. The chain combines TRBV5-1 with TRBJ1-2, with D uncertain. The CDR3 length is 14 residues. V gave up 0 bases and J gave up 4 bases, with 10 bases separating them. Germline values: CDR1 SGHRS, CDR2 YFSETQ. The CDR3 DNA follows: TGCGCCAGCAGCTTGGTGGAGGCGAGCTATGGCTACACCTTC. It is translated as CASSLVEASYGYTF.

The gene calls are TRBV4-3 and TRBJ1-1; a weak D match, TRBD1 (6 bases). Germline CDR1 and CDR2: LGHNA and YSLEER. The V end was cut by 0 bases, the J end by 1 base, with 12 bases between. There are 16 residues in the CDR3. The CDR3 nucleotides are TGCGCCAGCAGCCAAGATAGACAAGGGGGGAACACTGAAGCTTTCTTT. This gives the protein CASSQDRQGGNTEAFF.

Many counts were recorded for this clonotype. The V gene is TRBV7-9, the J gene TRBJ2-7, with D possibly matching TRBD1 (7 bases). CDR1 SEHNR and CDR2 FQNEAQ come from the germline V gene (reference sequence). The CDR3 consists of 12 residues. V lost 8 bases, J lost 5 bases, and 13 bases lay in between. The CDR3 DNA is TGTGCCAGCGGTCAGGGGGGCCACGAGCAGTACTTC. It is translated as CASGQGGHEQYF.

This clonotype has at least ten counts. This chain uses TRBV7-9 with TRBJ2-3; D remains ambiguous. Germline V gene sequence: CDR1 SEHNR, CDR2 FQNEAQ (reference sequence). The CDR3 totals 15 residues. V was shortened by 3 bases and J by 4 bases, with 14 bases between the two germline ends. The DNA of the CDR3 is TGTGCCAGCAGCTTGAGCAGCTTCGAACCAGATACGCAGTATTTT. Translating gives CASSLSSFEPDTQYF. The full variable domain, its missing parts supplied by reference TRBV7-9 and TRBJ2-3, is DTGVSQNPRHKITKRGQNVTFRCDPISEHNRLYWYRQTLGQGPEFLTYFQNEAQLEKSRLLSDRFSAERPKGSFSTLEIQRTEQGDSAMYLCASSLSSFEPDTQYFGPGTRLTVL.